This TCR beta chain is drawn from a study of shared clonotypes between healthy human individuals. Whole-study findings and limits: Incomplete sequencing of sorted subsets was indicated by rarefaction despite large depth. Clonotype sharing across several donors was observed for around 5% of naive CD4 clonotypes.

With regard to this clone: Its matching antigen is unknown.

The healthy adult donors were HIV-negative and reported no recent acute infections or vaccinations. This CDR3 has 12 amino acids. Unmatched junction bases numbered 4, after V lost 8 bases and J lost 3 bases. The germline gives CDR1 MNHNS, CDR2 SASEGT. Deep was the level at which the assay was run. Libraries were prepared by immunoSEQ multiplex PCR; TCRdb keeps only in-frame clonotypes and omits some of them. Of 2 million to 2.5 million clones in the sample, more than 85% are singletons; the top ten hold about 0.37%. This clonotype was obtained from a man younger than 35 in good health. Some clones in this sample may be carry-over from other donors' samples. The genes are TRBV6-1 and TRBJ2-7, with 7 bases matching TRBD1. The sequencing input was naive CD4+ T cells from PBMCs. Subset denoted: CD45RA+ positively selected. In DNA form, the CDR3 reads TGTGCCAGCGGACAGGACCTCTACGAGCAGTACTTC. Translation gives CASGQDLYEQYF.